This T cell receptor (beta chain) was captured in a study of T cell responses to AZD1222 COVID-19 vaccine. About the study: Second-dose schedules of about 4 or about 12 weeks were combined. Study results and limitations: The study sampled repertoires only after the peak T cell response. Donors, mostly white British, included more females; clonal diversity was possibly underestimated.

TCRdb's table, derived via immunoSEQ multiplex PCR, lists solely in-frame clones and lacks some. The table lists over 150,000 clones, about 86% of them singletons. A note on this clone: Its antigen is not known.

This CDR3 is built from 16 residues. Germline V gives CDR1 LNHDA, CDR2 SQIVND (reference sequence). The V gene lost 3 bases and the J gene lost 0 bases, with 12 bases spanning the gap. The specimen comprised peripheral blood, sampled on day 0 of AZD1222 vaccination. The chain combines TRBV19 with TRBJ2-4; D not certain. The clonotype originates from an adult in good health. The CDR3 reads CASSITRPLAKNIQYF. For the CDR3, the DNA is TGTGCCAGTAGTATTACCAGGCCCCTAGCCAAAAACATTCAGTACTTC.